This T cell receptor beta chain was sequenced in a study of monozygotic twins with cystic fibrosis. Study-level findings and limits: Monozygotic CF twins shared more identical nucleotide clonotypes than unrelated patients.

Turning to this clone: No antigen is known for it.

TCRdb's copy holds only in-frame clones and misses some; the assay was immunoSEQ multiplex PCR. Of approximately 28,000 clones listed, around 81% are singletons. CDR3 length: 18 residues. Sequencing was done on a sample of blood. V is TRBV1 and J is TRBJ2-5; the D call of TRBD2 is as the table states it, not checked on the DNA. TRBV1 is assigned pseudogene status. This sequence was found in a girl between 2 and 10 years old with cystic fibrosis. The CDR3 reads CTSSLHSLAGTYQETQYF. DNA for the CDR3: TGCACCAGCAGCCTGCACTCCCTAGCGGGAACATACCAAGAGACCCAGTACTTC.